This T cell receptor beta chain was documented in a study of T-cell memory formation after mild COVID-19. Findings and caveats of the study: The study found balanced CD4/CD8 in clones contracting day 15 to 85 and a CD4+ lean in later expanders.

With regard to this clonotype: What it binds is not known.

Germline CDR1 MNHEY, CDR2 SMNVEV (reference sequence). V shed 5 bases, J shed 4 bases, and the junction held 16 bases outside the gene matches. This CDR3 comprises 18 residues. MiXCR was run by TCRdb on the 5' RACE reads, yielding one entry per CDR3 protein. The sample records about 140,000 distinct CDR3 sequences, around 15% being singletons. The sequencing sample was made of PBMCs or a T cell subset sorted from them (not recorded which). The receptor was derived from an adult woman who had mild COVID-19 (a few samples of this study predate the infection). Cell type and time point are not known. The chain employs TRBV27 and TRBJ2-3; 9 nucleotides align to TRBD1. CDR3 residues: CASSPTPQGQGGADTQYF. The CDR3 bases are TGTGCCAGCAGTCCGACTCCTCAGGGACAGGGTGGCGCAGATACGCAGTATTTT.